Shown below are 5 T cell receptor beta chains from a single sample sequenced in a study of Graves' ophthalmopathy and Graves' hyperthyroidism. TCR beta CDR3 amplification used RNA transcripts. Second-round multiplex PCR came after first-round RT-PCR with HTBI primers. TCRdb reprocessed the multiplex PCR reads via MiXCR and lists one record per CDR3 protein. This table holds about 600,000 distinct CDR3 sequences, less than 45% found once. Sample: peripheral blood or thyroid tissue (not recorded which). Receptor source: an adult man with Graves' hyperthyroidism.

The chain recombines TRBV19 with TRBJ2-3, with D perhaps matching TRBD2 (5 bases). This CDR3 is built from 14 residues. CDR1 LNHDA and CDR2 SQIVND come from the germline V gene (reference sequence). Trimming removed 5 bases from V and 2 bases from J, with 11 bases in between. DNA of the CDR3: TGTGCCAGTAGTTCGTGGGAGAACACAGATACGCAGTATTTT. It codes for CASSSWENTDTQYF.

The gene calls are TRBV6-5 and TRBJ1-1; 8 positions agree with TRBD1. Trimming removed 4 bases from V and 5 bases from J; junction bases left unmatched: 6. Germline assignment: CDR1 MNHEY and CDR2 SVGAGI. CDR3 length: 14 residues. Here the CDR3 DNA reads TGTGCCAGCAGTTTAGGGGACAGGAAGACTGAAGCTTTCTTT. The encoded protein is CASSLGDRKTEAFF.

This clonotype has a single count. Compared with germline, one end of the junction differs, possibly owing to a read error. The gene calls are TRBV6-5 and TRBJ2-7, with 9 bases matching TRBD2. Germline CDR1 is MNHEY and CDR2 is SVGAGI. CDR3 length: 11 residues. The CDR3 sequence: CASSEAGGHVF. CDR3 nucleotides: TGTGCCAGCAGTGAAGCGGGGGGTCATGTGTTC.

A remark on this clonotype: Just one base apart from a much larger clone, this may be a read error. No conserved phenylalanine or tryptophan is present at the end of the CDR3, so a read error is the likely explanation. The V call is TRBV28, the J call TRBJ1-6; D unclear. The CDR3 sequence is 13 residues long. V lost 4 bases to trimming and J lost 4 bases, with 5 bases between them. CDR1 and CDR2 from the germline V gene are MDHEN and SYDVKM. CDR3 residues: CASSSSYNSPLHL. In DNA form, the CDR3 reads TGTGCCAGCAGTTCCAGTTATAATTCACCCCTCCACCTT.

Comment on this clonotype: Since a much larger clone is just one base distant, this may be a read error. V and J are TRBV5-1 and TRBJ1-2; D is uncertain. Germline loops: CDR1 SGHRS, CDR2 YFSETQ. The CDR3 length is 14 residues. The CDR3 nucleotides read TGCACCAGCAGCCTGTCAATCTCTAACTATGGCTACACCTTC. Translating it yields CTSSLSISNYGYTF.